This T cell receptor (beta chain) emerged from a study of T cells in Graves' hyperthyroidism and ophthalmopathy. The sample holds a few counts of this clonotype. As yet, its antigen is unknown. Broader study findings: Progression to ophthalmopathy was predicted a median of 6.5 months early.

Germline lookup yields CDR1 GTSNPN and CDR2 SVGIG (reference sequence). This CDR3 comprises 13 residues. V lost 5 bases and J lost 2; bases outside the gene matches: 2. Authors of the study amplified TCR beta CDR3 regions from RNA transcripts. Researchers ran a first-round RT-PCR on the TCR CDR3 using the HTBI primer set. TCRdb analysed the multiplex PCR reads with MiXCR anew, one entry per CDR3 protein. The profile shows under 650,000 distinct CDR3 sequences, roughly 15% of them singletons. Subjects aged 18 to 65 presented with newly diagnosed hyperthyroidism of less than 2 months' duration. Patients were excluded for uncontrolled infection, other autoimmune disease, pregnancy or lactation. Diagnoses used clinical symptoms, serum thyroxine and TRAb, thyroid ultrasound and orbital computed tomography.

The sequenced material came from blood. This clonotype originated in a woman aged 30 to 39 with Graves' hyperthyroidism. This chain uses TRBV30 with TRBJ2-3; 9 nucleotides line up with TRBD1. In DNA form, the CDR3 reads TGTGCCTGGGGGACAGGGATCACAGATACGCAGTATTTT. The encoded protein is CAWGTGITDTQYF.